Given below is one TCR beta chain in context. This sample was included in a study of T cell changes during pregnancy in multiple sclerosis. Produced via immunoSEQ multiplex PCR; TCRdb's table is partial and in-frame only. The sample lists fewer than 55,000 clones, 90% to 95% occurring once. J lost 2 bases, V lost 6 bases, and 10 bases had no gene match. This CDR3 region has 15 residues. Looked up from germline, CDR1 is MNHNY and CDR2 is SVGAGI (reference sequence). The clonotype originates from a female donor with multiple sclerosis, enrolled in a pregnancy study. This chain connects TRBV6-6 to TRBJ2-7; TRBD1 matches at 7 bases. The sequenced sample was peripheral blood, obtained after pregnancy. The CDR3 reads CASSKGQNPPYEQYF. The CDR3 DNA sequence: TGTGCCAGCAGCAAGGGACAGAATCCCCCCTACGAGCAGTACTTC.